This T cell receptor beta chain is drawn from a study of T cell changes during pregnancy in multiple sclerosis. Assay: immunoSEQ multiplex PCR; the TCRdb copy retains only in-frame clones and omits some. This repertoire shows over 45,000 clones, about 91% found once; its top ten account for around 10%. The V gene's germline CDR1 is SEHNR and CDR2 FQNEAQ (reference sequence). Trimming left V 1 base short and J 2 bases short, with 6 bases between. This CDR3 is built from 14 residues. This receptor was taken from a female donor with multiple sclerosis, enrolled in a pregnancy study. Sample: CD8+ T cells from peripheral blood mononuclear cells, taken after pregnancy. This chain joins TRBV7-9 and TRBJ2-1; no clear D. The CDR3 DNA sequence: TGTGCCAGCAGCTTAGGTGGCCCCTACAATGAGCAGTTCTTC. Protein sequence: CASSLGGPYNEQFF.